A selection of T cell receptor beta chains follows, all from one sample in a study of a mutant IDH1 vaccine in newly diagnosed glioma. These receptors have no identified antigens. Profiled with immunoSEQ multiplex PCR; TCRdb holds only in-frame clones, not every one. The profile shows tens of thousands of clones, around 80% of them singletons. The sequencing used PBMCs, collected from a glioma patient whose treatment included an IDH1 peptide vaccine. The receptor set was obtained from a woman aged 40 to 50 with glioma. Some clones in this sample may be carry-over from other donors' samples. The CDR3 runs from the conserved cysteine through the conserved F or W. The D gene is left open where the match is weak. Size is stated for part of the rows, as once, few or many counts, or as a class when the clone is expanded.

D gene	clone size	V gene	J gene	CDR3 DNA	CDR3 protein
NA	NA	TRBV19	TRBJ2-3	TGTGCCAGTAGTAGGTGGGATACGCAGTATTTT	CASSRWDTQYF
TRBD1	NA	TRBV6-6	TRBJ1-1	TGTGCCAGCAGCTATCGGACAGGTAGAAACACTGAAGCTTTCTTT	CASSYRTGRNTEAFF
TRBD1	NA	TRBV2	TRBJ1-3	TGTGCCAGCAGTGGCTGGAGGGACAGGGAGTCCGGAAACACCATATATTTT	CASSGWRDRESGNTIYF
TRBD1	NA	TRBV5-4	TRBJ2-5	TGTGCCAGCAGCGAGGGACAGGGGGCAGAGACCCAGTACTTC	CASSEGQGAETQYF
NA	NA	TRBV7-2	TRBJ2-7	TGTGCCAGCAGCTTGGCTACAGGTTACGAGCAGTACTTC	CASSLATGYEQYF
NA	NA	TRBV29-1	TRBJ2-5	TGCAGCGTTGCTGGCGGGAAAGAGACCCAGTACTTC	CSVAGGKETQYF
NA	NA	TRBV30	TRBJ1-4	TGTGCCTGGAGCCGGAGAGGGACCGATGAAAAACTGTTTTTT	CAWSRRGTDEKLFF
NA	NA	TRBV20-1	TRBJ1-1	TGCAGTGCCCCACGGGGGGCTGAAGCTTTCTTT	CSAPRGAEAFF
TRBD1	NA	TRBV29-1	TRBJ1-5	TGCAGCGTTGGGGACAGTTATCAGCCCCAGCATTTT	CSVGDSYQPQHF
NA	NA	TRBV6-1	TRBJ1-3	TGTGCCGGTTCGAAGGGTTATCAAGGAAACACCATATATTTT	CAGSKGYQGNTIYF
NA	NA	TRBV6-5	TRBJ2-7	TGTGCCAGCGGGGTCGCAGGGGTCTCCTACGAGCAGTACTTC	CASGVAGVSYEQYF
NA	NA	TRBV15	TRBJ2-5	TGTGCCACCAGCAGACCGGAGGGACTTCAAGAGACCCAGTACTTC	CATSRPEGLQETQYF
NA	NA	TRBV19	TRBJ2-7	TGTGCCAGTCAGGATGTCTCCTACGAGCAGTACTTC	CASQDVSYEQYF
NA	once	TRBV5-4	TRBJ2-3	TGTGCCAGCAGCTTCGGGGCCCACACAGATACGCAGTATTTT	CASSFGAHTDTQYF
NA	NA	TRBV4-2	TRBJ2-5	TGTGCCAGCAGCCAAGAACGGAGGGGACCCCGAGAGACCCAGTACTTC	CASSQERRGPRETQYF
NA	NA	TRBV7-9	TRBJ2-3	TGTGCCAGCAGCTTAGAGGCAGGCACAGATACGCAGTATTTT	CASSLEAGTDTQYF
TRBD2	NA	TRBV11-2	TRBJ2-1	TGTGCCAGCAGCTTAGTCCCAGCGGGGGGCGGTGAGCAGTTCTTC	CASSLVPAGGGEQFF
NA	NA	TRBV5-1	TRBJ2-3	TGCGCCAGCACCACCTCAGGGGCACACACAGATACGCAGTATTTT	CASTTSGAHTDTQYF
NA	NA	TRBV13	TRBJ1-3	TGTGCCAGCAGCTTACCGGGGGCTGGAAACACCATATATTTT	CASSLPGAGNTIYF
NA	NA	TRBV5-4	TRBJ1-2	TGTGCCAGCAGCTTGGAGAGGGAAGACTATGGCTACACCTTC	CASSLEREDYGYTF
NA	few	TRBV5-1	TRBJ1-6	TGCGCCAGCAGCCCTGGAGCCCGGGCAGCTGGGAATTCACCCCTCCACTTT	CASSPGARAAGNSPLHF
TRBD2	NA	TRBV27	TRBJ2-2	TGTGCCAGCAGTTACTCCGGGGGGGCGCACGGGGAGCTGTTTTTT	CASSYSGGAHGELFF
NA	NA	TRBV2	TRBJ1-1	TGTGCCACCAAATCCCAGGGAACTAACACTGAAGCTTTCTTT	CATKSQGTNTEAFF
NA	NA	TRBV5-6	TRBJ1-5	TGTGCCAGCAGCTTGGACAGGTCATTAGTGGCCCAGCATTTT	CASSLDRSLVAQHF
NA	NA	TRBV18	TRBJ1-4	TGTGCCAGCTCACCACCTTGGGGGGGAGAAAAACTGTTTTTT	CASSPPWGGEKLFF
NA	few	TRBV5-8	TRBJ1-6	TGTGCCAGCAGCTTGGACAGCTCCTATAATTCACCCCTCCACTTT	CASSLDSSYNSPLHF
TRBD1	NA	TRBV30	TRBJ2-7	TGTGCCTGGAGACAGGGGGCGAGCTACGAGCAGTACTTC	CAWRQGASYEQYF
NA	NA	TRBV19	TRBJ1-2	TGTGCCAGTAGGACCACAGGGTTGAGCGGCTACACCTTC	CASRTTGLSGYTF
TRBD2	NA	TRBV5-1	TRBJ2-1	TGCGCCAGCAGCTTGGTACTAGCGGGGGGGGTCCCGTTCTTC	CASSLVLAGGVPFF
NA	once	TRBV10-1	TRBJ1-1	TGCGCCAGCAGTGAGTCGGCAGGGGACACTGAAGCTTTCTTT	CASSESAGDTEAFF
NA	NA	TRBV9	TRBJ1-2	TGTGCCAGCAGCGTAGGAGGGCGCTTTGGGTACACCTTC	CASSVGGRFGYTF
TRBD2	NA	TRBV2	TRBJ2-7	TGTGCCAGCAGTGCTATAGCGGGGGGGCCGGGCGAGCAGTACTTC	CASSAIAGGPGEQYF
NA	NA	TRBV5-1	TRBJ1-1	TGCGCCAGCACCTTGGGGCCCCGGGCTTTGAACACTGAAGCTTTCTTT	CASTLGPRALNTEAFF
TRBD1	NA	TRBV6-1	TRBJ2-7	TGTGCCAGCAGTCTACAGACAGGGGCAGGGTACGAGCAGTACTTC	CASSLQTGAGYEQYF
NA	NA	TRBV27	TRBJ2-7	TGTGCCAGCAGTTTGGGGATGCAGACCTACGAGCAGTACTTC	CASSLGMQTYEQYF
NA	NA	TRBV5-4	TRBJ2-5	TGTGCCAGCAGCCAGATCCGGTCACCGGGGACCCAGTACTTC	CASSQIRSPGTQYF
NA	NA	TRBV6-6	TRBJ1-6	TGTGCCAGCAGCCCGGACATCTCCTATAATTCACCCCTCCACTTT	CASSPDISYNSPLHF
TRBD2	NA	TRBV10-1	TRBJ2-2	TGCGCCAGCAGTATGACTAGCTCGTCCGAGCTGTTTTTT	CASSMTSSSELFF
NA	NA	TRBV5-5	TRBJ1-1	TGTGCCAGCATTCCCGGAGGGAAGTGGAACACTGAAGCTTTCTTT	CASIPGGKWNTEAFF
TRBD2	NA	TRBV14	TRBJ2-5	TGTGCCAGCAGCCTCCTAGCGGGGGTAGGGACCCAGTACTTC	CASSLLAGVGTQYF
NA	NA	TRBV7-9	TRBJ2-7	TGTGCCAGCAGCTTAGGGGTGTCAGGGATGGGCTACGAGCAGTACTTC	CASSLGVSGMGYEQYF
NA	NA	TRBV13	TRBJ2-7	TGTGCCAGCAGCTTAGGTGGTCTAGCAAGCTCCTACGAGCAGTACTTC	CASSLGGLASSYEQYF
NA	once	TRBV6-6	TRBJ1-1	TGTGCCAGCAGTCTATATCCGGGACCCCCGTCCACTGAAGCTTTCTTT	CASSLYPGPPSTEAFF
NA	NA	TRBV9	TRBJ2-1	TGTGCCAGCAGCGTAGAGGGGGACTACAATGAGCAGTTCTTC	CASSVEGDYNEQFF
NA	once	TRBV2	TRBJ2-7	TGTGCCAGCAGTGAAGCACAAAGCTCCTACGAGCAGTACTTC	CASSEAQSSYEQYF
NA	NA	TRBV5-1	TRBJ1-2	TGCGCCAGCAGCTCGGACACCGGCTACACCTTC	CASSSDTGYTF
NA	NA	TRBV19	TRBJ2-7	TGTGCCACTCGAGGGGCAGGGACCTACGAGCAGTACTTC	CATRGAGTYEQYF
NA	NA	TRBV6-5	TRBJ2-7	TGTGCCAGCAGTTACTGGGGGGAATTCTCCTACGAGCAGTACTTC	CASSYWGEFSYEQYF
NA	NA	TRBV5-6	TRBJ1-5	TGTGCCAGCAGCAGCATTAGCAATCAGCCCCAGCATTTT	CASSSISNQPQHF
NA	NA	TRBV29-1	TRBJ1-2	TGCAGCGTTGTGGTATGGACCGAGAGGGGGATGAACTATGGCTACACCTTC	CSVVVWTERGMNYGYTF
NA	NA	TRBV6-5	TRBJ1-2	TGTGCCAGCTCGTCGGGGGGTTTACAGAGAGGTGGCTACACCTTC	CASSSGGLQRGGYTF